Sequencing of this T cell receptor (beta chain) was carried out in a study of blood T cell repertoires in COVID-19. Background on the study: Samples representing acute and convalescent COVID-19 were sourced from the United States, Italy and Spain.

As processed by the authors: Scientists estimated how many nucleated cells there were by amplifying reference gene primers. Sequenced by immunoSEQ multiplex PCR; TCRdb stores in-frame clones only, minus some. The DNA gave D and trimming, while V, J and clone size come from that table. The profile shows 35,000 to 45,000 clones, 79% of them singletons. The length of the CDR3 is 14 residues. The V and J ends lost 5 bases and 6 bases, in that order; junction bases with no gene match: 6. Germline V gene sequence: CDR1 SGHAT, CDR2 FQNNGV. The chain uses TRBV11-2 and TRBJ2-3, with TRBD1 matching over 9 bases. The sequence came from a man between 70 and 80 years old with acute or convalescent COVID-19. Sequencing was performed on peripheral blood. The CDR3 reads CASSVLTGGDTQYF. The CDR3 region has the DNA TGTGCCAGCAGCGTACTGACAGGGGGGGATACGCAGTATTTT.